The text below deals with one T cell receptor beta chain. There is no known antigen for this receptor. Per-base quality was not reported, and no clone a single base away is much larger than it. The data stem from a study of CD8+ T cells in alopecia areata (dated by TCRdb to between 2018 and 2020). Study-level background: Treated patients were enrolled in an open-label pilot trial of oral tofacitinib at 5 to 10 mg twice daily for moderate-to-severe alopecia areata. The SALT score, which quantifies the percentage of affected scalp surface area, was used to measure disease severity in treated patients. Scalp tissue and sorted CD4+ and CD8+ peripheral blood T cells from patchy and totalis/universalis alopecia areata patients and from healthy controls were covered by human TCRbeta sequencing. The study used high-throughput TCRbeta sequencing to examine T cell clonal expansion in alopecia areata, in both the C3H/HeJ mouse model and human patients. Amplification of TCRbeta CDR3 regions was done by immunoSEQ multiplex PCR using 35 Vbeta forward primers and 13 Jbeta reverse primers. RNA came from the PAXgene miRNA kit for fixed scalp, the miRNeasy kit for PBMCs, and the RNeasy kit for mouse skin. Scalp clonality was compared across normal scalp (n=4), patchy alopecia areata scalp (n=8), and alopecia totalis/universalis scalp (n=8). Tofacitinib was administered for 6 to 18 months, and 6 months of follow-up off drug were then conducted to assess delayed response and recurrence. Biopsies were taken from tofacitinib-treated patients at baseline and again at 4 and 24 weeks into treatment, and several of those patients also had a later scalp biopsy. The research as a whole found: Because the treated cohort was small and had just a single nonresponder, larger studies are needed to establish links between baseline CD8+ expansion and response. Compared with normal scalp, lesional scalp had higher clonality and more expanded CD8+ clones, particularly in alopecia totalis/universalis, a pattern that suggests antigenic drive. Many expanded lesional clones persisted in scalp and blood during tofacitinib treatment, which may partly explain relapse after stopping treatment. Shared TCR sequences between patients were less evident than in mice, which may be partly attributable to HLA diversity in the patient population. Unlike mouse skin, where gammadelta T cells dominate, normal human skin contains resident alphabeta T cells that get sequenced too, which complicates analysis of the scalp TCR repertoire. With tofacitinib, both scalp clonality and the number of expanded CD8+ clones among the top 100 scalp clones went down significantly.

The method was the immunoSEQ multiplex PCR assay. To provide template for TCR sequencing, every sample had RNA extracted and reverse transcribed into cDNA. First-strand cDNA was synthesized with SuperScript III using a 2:1 mix of oligo-dT and random hexamers. A synthetic immune receptor repertoire was used to measure amplification bias, and any remaining bias was corrected computationally. The paper's processing steps were these. Raw reads were preprocessed for error removal, and CDR3 was defined according to IMGT conventions as running from the conserved cysteine to phenylalanine. Clonality was computed as 1 minus the Shannon entropy, with the entropy normalized by log2 of the number of productive unique TCRs. Whether scalp clones were CD4 or CD8 was inferred by matching scalp TCRbeta sequences against CD4 and CD8 repertoires sorted from blood. TCRdb retrieved this table from immuneACCESS and kept in-frame rearrangements only. Not all clones are present; in checked studies, unresolved V genes account for under half, and no reason is known for the remainder. From that table come the V and J calls and clone size; the DNA was used to work out D and trimming. The sample table shows 150,000 to 200,000 clones, and roughly 60% are seen once. The ten largest clonotypes hold 0.95% to 1.1% of the sample.

CDR1 and CDR2, looked up from the germline V gene (reference sequence), are PRHDT and FYEKMQ. V is reduced by 0 bases and J by 3 bases, leaving a spacing of 6 bases between them. The CDR3 sequence holds 14 residues, the cysteine and phenylalanine included. The kept DNA is CDR3 alone, 42 bases in frame from the first base. Per the publication, the time point label means: 20 to 30 weeks on oral tofacitinib. What the treatment or condition label conveys for this sample: oral pan-JAK inhibitor, 5-10 mg twice daily. Lesional scalp punch biopsies and peripheral blood were obtained from alopecia areata patients. After PBMCs were isolated by density centrifugation and stained for CD3, CD4 and CD8, a FACSAria was used to sort CD4+ and CD8+ T cells.

The chain uses TRBV13 and TRBJ1-5, with no D gene named confidently. The sample in question was CD4+ T cells sorted from blood, obtained at week 24, from a patient treated with tofacitinib. This clonotype originated in a human donor with alopecia areata. The CDR3 loop reads CASSLGQTNQPQHF. DNA sequence: TGTGCCAGCAGCTTAGGACAGACCAATCAGCCCCAGCATTTT.